These 30 T cell receptor beta chains share one sample of origin, sequenced in a study of CD4 T cells in relation to SARS-CoV-2 and coronaviruses. For these receptors, no antigen is known. The unexposed donors gave CD4+ T cells in 2011-2018, prior to COVID-19. Isolation of CD4+ T cells took place after around eleven days in culture. Data came from immunoSEQ multiplex PCR; TCRdb stores just in-frame clones and leaves some out. The table records some 16,000 clones, over 75% of them present only once. Sequenced sample: CD4+ T cells from PBMCs, cultured in vitro. The receptor source for this set is a human donor in good health.

This clone was picked up one time. The gene calls are TRBV5-1 and TRBJ2-7, with unresolved D. Per the germline V gene, CDR1 is SGHRS and CDR2 is YFSETQ. V lost 8 bases to trimming and J lost 2 bases, with 26 bases between them. This CDR3 contains 17 residues. This CDR3 reads CARGKSLIGRITYEQYF. CDR3 bases: TGCGCCAGGGGGAAATCCCTCATTGGGCGTATAACCTACGAGCAGTACTTC.

This clone was counted a few times. This chain uses TRBV6-2 or TRBV6-3 with TRBJ2-5; 9 bases line up with TRBD2. J lost 5 bases, V lost 3 bases, and 7 bases had no gene match. This CDR3 region has 15 residues. Germline V CDR1 and CDR2: MNHEY, SVGEGT. CDR3 in amino acids: CASSYGTSLGETQYF. The CDR3 DNA reads as TGTGCCAGCAGTTATGGGACTAGCCTTGGGGAGACCCAGTACTTC.

A few counts support this clone. This rearrangement joins TRBV10-2 to TRBJ2-5; TRBD2 matches at 14 bases. The CDR3 has 18 amino acids. Germline V gene sequence: CDR1 WSHSY, CDR2 SAAADI. The V segment lost 0 bases and the J segment 5 bases; nucleotides outside the gene matches: 8. In nucleotides, the CDR3 is TGCGCCAGCAGTGAGTCGCTGGGACTAGCGGGAGTCTCCGAGACCCAGTACTTC. Its protein is CASSESLGLAGVSETQYF.

The chain has TRBV7-9 and TRBJ2-1, with D perhaps matching TRBD1 (5 bases). CDR1 and CDR2 from the germline V gene are SEHNR and FQNEAQ (reference sequence). Trimming shortened V by 5 bases and J by 4 bases, and 9 bases separated the two germline ends. The CDR3 has 13 residues. The CDR3 is CASSQGAYNEQFF. In nucleotides, the CDR3 is TGTGCCAGCAGCCAAGGGGCGTACAATGAGCAGTTCTTC.

The chain recombines TRBV27 with TRBJ1-2; D remains unclear. Germline V gene data show CDR1 as MNHEY and CDR2 as SMNVEV (reference sequence). The CDR3 spans 15 residues. Trimming stripped 8 bases from V and 4 bases from J, with 20 bases between. The CDR3 loop reads CASGLRLGDRYGYTF. CDR3 nucleotides: TGTGCCAGCGGCCTTAGACTGGGAGATCGCTATGGCTACACCTTC.

CDR3 loop: CASSHTLAGQGDEQFF. The CDR3 bases are TGTGCCAGCAGCCACACACTAGCGGGCCAGGGGGATGAGCAGTTCTTC. V and J are TRBV3-1 (or the pseudogene TRBV3-2) and TRBJ2-1, with 9 bases matching TRBD2. V was clipped by 3 bases and J by 8 bases; unmatched bases: 11. The germline V gene encodes CDR1 LGHDT and CDR2 YNNKEL (reference sequence). The CDR3 is 16 amino acids.

V is TRBV6-4 and J is TRBJ1-2, with a weak D call TRBD1 (6 bases). This CDR3 region has 14 residues. V dropped 7 bases and J dropped 4 bases, with 16 bases sitting between them. In germline, CDR1 is MRHNA, CDR2 SNTAGT. CDR3 amino acids: CASTPEGGSYGYTF. CDR3 in DNA: TGTGCCAGCACCCCAGAGGGGGGAAGCTATGGCTACACCTTC.

The CDR3 protein is CASSQGYPGGPSYEQYF. In DNA, the CDR3 is TGTGCCAGCAGCCAAGGGTATCCGGGAGGGCCCTCCTACGAGCAGTACTTC. V and J are TRBV3-1 (or the pseudogene TRBV3-2) and TRBJ2-7; 8 positions agree with TRBD2. The V gene's germline CDR1 is LGHDT and CDR2 YNNKEL (reference sequence). V trimming: 1 base; J trimming: 0 bases; junction bases outside the gene matches: 8. CDR3 length: 17 amino acids.

The DNA of the CDR3 is TGTGCCAGCAGCTCCACAGGGACCGGGGAGCTGTTTTTT. Its translation: CASSSTGTGELFF. This rearrangement joins TRBV7-8 to TRBJ2-2, with a possible D match to TRBD1 (6 bases). Germline V lookup: CDR1 SGHVS, CDR2 FQNEAQ. The CDR3 runs to 13 residues. Trimming removed 4 bases from V and 5 bases from J, with 8 bases in between.

The rearrangement uses TRBV7-2 and TRBJ2-1, with 7 nucleotides matching TRBD2. The ends lost 2 bases at V and 9 bases at J; junction bases unmatched: 4. The CDR3 is 13 amino acids. Per germline, CDR1 SGHTA and CDR2 FQGNSA. As DNA, the CDR3 is TGTGCCAGCAGCTTAAGAGGGGAGGGTGAGCAGTTCTTC. It is translated as CASSLRGEGEQFF.

This clone was counted between two and nine times. The rearrangement joins TRBV28 to TRBJ1-5; D unresolved. Germline CDR1 MDHEN, CDR2 SYDVKM. CDR3 length equals 16 residues. V was clipped by 4 bases and J by 0 bases, with 13 bases between them. CDR3 region: CASSSAGTYSNQPQHF. DNA of the CDR3: TGTGCCAGCAGTTCGGCCGGCACGTATAGCAATCAGCCCCAGCATTTT.

This sequence joins TRBV4-1 and TRBJ2-3; tentatively, D is TRBD1 (6 bases). The germline CDR1 and CDR2 sequences are MGHRA and YSYEKL. This CDR3 contains 16 residues. V lost 0 bases and J lost 3, with 13 bases in between. CDR3 sequence (DNA): TGCGCCAGCAGCCAAGATAGCAGGGGTGGGACAGATACGCAGTATTTT. Protein product: CASSQDSRGGTDTQYF.

The chain couples TRBV18 to TRBJ2-5; TRBD1 matches at 8 bases. CDR3 length: 15 residues. CDR1 and CDR2 (germline): KGHSH, LQKENI. J lost 4 bases, V lost 2 bases, and 6 bases had no gene match. DNA of the CDR3: TGTGCCAGCTCACCAACAGGGGGGTTAAGAGAGACCCAGTACTTC. It specifies CASSPTGGLRETQYF.

This chain connects TRBV24-1 to TRBJ2-1, with D possibly being TRBD1 or TRBD2 (5 bases each). Looked up from germline, CDR1 is KGHDR and CDR2 is SFDVKD. This CDR3 comprises 15 residues. The ends were cut back, 9 bases at V and 2 bases at J, with 16 bases in the middle. CDR3 residues: CATESRGVAYNEQFF. The CDR3 coding sequence is TGTGCCACCGAATCCCGAGGGGTGGCCTACAATGAGCAGTTCTTC.

V usage is TRBV10-1 and J usage is TRBJ2-7; a weak D match, TRBD2 (5 bases). The CDR3 is 12 amino acids. V was cut by 3 bases and J by 5 bases, with 8 bases left in between. Per germline, CDR1 WNHNN and CDR2 SYGVQD (reference sequence). CDR3 in amino acids: CASSDSSDEQYF. The CDR3 DNA is TGCGCCAGCAGTGATAGTAGCGACGAGCAGTACTTC.

The chain is built from TRBV19 and TRBJ1-1; D uncertain. V lost 4 bases and J lost 4, with 16 bases in between. This CDR3 region has 15 residues. The germline gives CDR1 LNHDA, CDR2 SQIVND (reference sequence). This CDR3 is CASSTTPAFSTEAFF. As DNA, the CDR3 is TGTGCCAGTAGTACTACGCCGGCTTTTTCCACTGAAGCTTTCTTT.

The chain recombines TRBV6-5 with TRBJ2-7; D remains unclear. Looked up from germline, CDR1 is MNHEY and CDR2 is SVGAGI. This CDR3 is 15 amino acids long. The V end was cut by 0 bases, the J end by 0 bases, with 9 bases between. Written as DNA, the CDR3 is TGTGCCAGCAGTTACTCAGGGCAGGACTCCTACGAGCAGTACTTC. Translation gives CASSYSGQDSYEQYF.

The chain uses TRBV12-3 or TRBV12-4 and TRBJ2-7, with D tentatively TRBD2 (5 bases). The germline V and J ends were trimmed by 7 bases and 6 bases, with 13 bases remaining between them. The CDR3 consists of 12 residues. CDR3 loop: CASTPRGGEQYF. CDR3 DNA sequence: TGTGCCAGCACCCCCCGGGGTGGCGAGCAGTACTTC.

The CDR3 loop is CASSPNYEQYF. The CDR3 DNA reads as TGTGCCAGCAGCCCCAACTACGAGCAGTACTTC. The chain is built from TRBV11-2 and TRBJ2-7; D gene ambiguous. Germline lookup yields CDR1 SGHAT and CDR2 FQNNGV. V lost 5 bases to trimming and J lost 3 bases, with 5 bases between them. This CDR3 has 11 amino acids.

This clone was recorded a few times. The chain uses TRBV5-5 and TRBJ2-6; D not resolved. CDR3 length equals 14 residues. With 5 bases removed from V and 0 bases from J, the gap between germline ends came to 6 bases. CDR1 and CDR2 (germline): SGHKS, YYEKEE (reference sequence). In nucleotides, the CDR3 is TGTGCCAGCAGTTCTAGCTCTGGGGCCAACGTCCTGACTTTC. This gives the protein CASSSSSGANVLTF.

The gene calls are TRBV2 and TRBJ2-1, with TRBD1 matching over 11 bases. With 8 bases clipped from V and 6 bases from J, the junction kept 18 bases outside the gene matches. The germline gives CDR1 SNHLY, CDR2 FYNNEI. This CDR3 region has 18 residues. The CDR3 nucleotides are TGTGCCAGCCCTAGGGGGACAGGGGGAACAGGAATTGTCAATGAGCAGTTCTTC. Its protein is CASPRGTGGTGIVNEQFF.

This clone turned up a few times. The genes are TRBV5-6 and TRBJ2-6; no firm D call. Germline values: CDR1 SGHDT, CDR2 YYEEEE. The CDR3 sequence is 18 residues long. Trimming took off 4 bases at V and 0 bases at J, with 17 bases between the two ends. The CDR3 here is CASSPARTAHSGANVLTF. The CDR3 nucleotides are TGTGCCAGCAGCCCGGCAAGGACGGCCCACTCTGGGGCCAACGTCCTGACTTTC.

The chain uses TRBV28 and TRBJ2-7; 10 bases map to TRBD1. The CDR3 covers 15 residues. With 3 bases clipped from V and 4 bases from J, the junction kept 6 bases outside the gene matches. Germline CDR1 and CDR2: MDHEN and SYDVKM. The CDR3 protein is CASSFSWDRGYEQYF. In DNA form, the CDR3 reads TGTGCCAGCAGTTTCTCCTGGGACAGGGGTTACGAGCAGTACTTC.

The chain is built from TRBV9 and TRBJ1-3; no firm D call. This CDR3 is 14 amino acids long. Germline CDR1 SGDLS, CDR2 YYNGEE. Trimming took 0 bases from V and 1 from J, leaving 5 bases between them. CDR3 sequence reads: CASSVGRSGNTIYF. In DNA, the CDR3 is TGTGCCAGCAGCGTAGGAAGATCTGGAAACACCATATATTTT. Full variable domain (rest looked up from reference TRBV9 and TRBJ1-3): DSGVTQTPKHLITATGQRVTLRCSPRSGDLSVYWYQQSLDQGLQFLIQYYNGEERAKGNILERFSAQQFPDLHSELNLSSLELGDSALYFCASSVGRSGNTIYFGEGSWLTVV.

The CDR3 sequence: CASSPAQGSYEQYF. CDR3 nucleotides: TGTGCCAGCTCACCGGCCCAGGGGAGCTACGAGCAGTACTTC. This sequence joins TRBV18 and TRBJ2-7; possibly TRBD1 for D (6 bases). CDR1 and CDR2 (germline): KGHSH, LQKENI. The CDR3 is made up of 14 amino acids. Deletions cut 3 bases from V and 3 bases from J, with 12 bases between.

This chain links TRBV2 with TRBJ2-5; 9 bases match TRBD1. Looked up from germline, CDR1 is SNHLY and CDR2 is FYNNEI. This CDR3 has 15 residues. V lost 7 bases and J lost 5; bases outside the gene matches: 11. Here the CDR3 reads CASKPGTGYWETQYF. Written as DNA, the CDR3 is TGTGCCAGCAAACCCGGGACAGGGTATTGGGAGACCCAGTACTTC. The full variable domain, in which reference TRBV2 and TRBJ2-5 provide the parts outside the CDR3, is EPEVTQTPSHQVTQMGQEVILRCVPISNHLYFYWYRQILGQKVEFLVSFYNNEISEKSEIFDDQFSVERPDGSNFTLKIRSTKLEDSAMYFCASKPGTGYWETQYFGPGTRLLVL.

This rearrangement joins TRBV5-6 to TRBJ2-2; unclear D gene. Deletions cut 3 bases from V and 3 bases from J, with 3 bases between. The CDR3 has 12 amino acids. Per the germline V gene, CDR1 is SGHDT and CDR2 is YYEEEE. As DNA, the CDR3 is TGTGCCAGCAGCTCCTACACCGGGGAGCTGTTTTTT. Translating it yields CASSSYTGELFF.

Only one count was recorded for this clone. This rearrangement joins TRBV6-4 to TRBJ1-2; D remains ambiguous. V was trimmed by 4 bases and J by 4 bases, leaving 16 bases between them. The CDR3 has 15 amino acids. CDR1 and CDR2 from the germline V gene are MRHNA and SNTAGT. This chain's CDR3 is CASSVVITALYGYTF. In nucleotides, the CDR3 is TGTGCCAGCAGTGTGGTTATCACCGCACTCTATGGCTACACCTTC.

The CDR3 DNA is TGTGCCAGCAGCTCCGGACTAGCGGGCCGTCTCGAGGAGCAGTTCTTC. Translating it yields CASSSGLAGRLEEQFF. The chain joins TRBV7-8 to TRBJ2-1, with 11 positions matching TRBD2. Per the germline V gene, CDR1 is SGHVS and CDR2 is FQNEAQ. The length of the CDR3 is 16 residues. V was pared by 4 bases and J by 10 bases, with 12 bases of the junction left unmatched.

This chain uses TRBV2 with TRBJ1-6, with D possibly TRBD1 on 6 matching bases. Trimming removed 6 bases at V and 6 bases at J, with 15 bases between. The CDR3 runs to 15 residues. The germline CDR1 and CDR2 sequences are SNHLY and FYNNEI. CDR3 DNA: TGTGCCAGCAGAATGAGGGGGGGTTCTAATTCACCCCTCCACTTT. Its translation: CASRMRGGSNSPLHF. The variable domain in full, with the rest retrieved from reference TRBV2 and TRBJ1-6, is EPEVTQTPSHQVTQMGQEVILRCVPISNHLYFYWYRQILGQKVEFLVSFYNNEISEKSEIFDDQFSVERPDGSNFTLKIRSTKLEDSAMYFCASRMRGGSNSPLHFGNGTRLTVT.